This T cell receptor beta chain came from a study of T-cell reconstitution after alpha-beta-depleted transplantation in children. The V gene end was trimmed by 8 bases and the J gene end by 1 base; junction bases not matched to a gene: 8. Looked up from germline, CDR1 is SNHLY and CDR2 is FYNNEI. This CDR3 spans 14 amino acids. Preparing the TCRbeta library involved the use of unique molecular identifiers. Each CDR3 protein gets one entry after TCRdb re-called the PCR reads with MiXCR. The table records more than 200,000 distinct CDR3 sequences, roughly 25% of them present only once. The sequence came from a girl aged 2 to 10 with Fanconi anemia, due to receive a stem cell transplant. The sequenced sample was PBMCs, obtained before TCRalphabeta/CD19-depleted stem cell transplant. The V gene is TRBV2, the J gene TRBJ2-7; 7 bases align to TRBD1. The CDR3 loop reads CASVVPGQSYEQYF. The CDR3 DNA follows: TGTGCCAGCGTCGTTCCGGGACAGTCCTACGAGCAGTACTTC.